A single sample gave rise to the 26 T cell receptor beta chains below, sequenced in a study of B cell selection in AIRE deficiency. CD4+CD127+ cells were sorted as the conventional CD4 T cells. Clones were read by immunoSEQ multiplex PCR, and TCRdb kept only the in-frame ones, dropping some. Among some 25,000 clones listed, approximately 97% were seen once. The sequenced sample was conventional CD4+ T cells sorted from PBMCs. These receptors were collected from a human donor with AIRE deficiency.

The J gene is TRBJ2-1, the V gene TRBV2, with a weak D call TRBD2 (6 bases). Between the trimmed V and J ends, which lost 3 bases and 6 bases, there was a span of 18 bases. In germline, CDR1 is SNHLY, CDR2 FYNNEI. The CDR3 is made up of 16 amino acids. The CDR3 sequence: CASSDDLRLVGNEQFF. CDR3 DNA: TGTGCCAGCAGTGACGACCTCAGACTAGTCGGCAATGAGCAGTTCTTC.

This clone was counted a single time. The CDR3 here is CASSFAVPGTGKAAEQFF. CDR3 nucleotide sequence: TGTGCCAGCAGCTTCGCTGTTCCCGGGACAGGGAAGGCGGCTGAGCAGTTCTTC. The genes are TRBV7-2 and TRBJ2-1; TRBD1 matches at 9 bases. Germline V gives CDR1 SGHTA, CDR2 FQGNSA. The CDR3 is made up of 18 amino acids. After removal of 3 bases from V and 9 bases from J, the junction contained 18 bases not matched to a gene.

The gene calls are TRBV25-1 and TRBJ2-1, with TRBD2 as a possible D gene (5 bases). The CDR3 covers 14 residues. V gave up 4 bases and J gave up 12 bases, with 19 bases separating them. Germline V gene lookup returns CDR1 MGHDK and CDR2 SYGVNS. As DNA, the CDR3 is TGTGCCAGCAGTGGGCTTGGACGGGATTATGGGCAGTTCTTC. Translating it yields CASSGLGRDYGQFF.

The V and J genes are TRBV7-2 and TRBJ2-4; 9 nucleotides align to TRBD1. The CDR3 is made up of 14 amino acids. Germline CDR1 reads SGHTA; CDR2 reads FQGNSA. Germline trimming cut 5 bases from V and 8 bases from J; bases unmatched to any gene: 7. CDR3: CASSPHRGQDIQYF. CDR3 nucleotide sequence: TGTGCCAGCAGCCCTCACAGGGGGCAGGACATTCAGTACTTC.

The chain links TRBV12-5 to TRBJ2-6, with no clear D. CDR3 size: 16 residues. V lost 3 bases and J 0 bases, leaving 9 bases between the germline ends. Germline loops: CDR1 LGHNT, CDR2 FRNRAP. The CDR3 protein is CASGLSSGSGANVLTF. The CDR3 DNA follows: TGTGCTAGTGGTTTATCTTCGGGCTCTGGGGCCAACGTCCTGACTTTC.

The chain has TRBV4-3 and TRBJ2-1; tentatively, D is TRBD1 (5 bases). V was trimmed by 1 base and J by 9 bases, leaving 13 bases between them. This CDR3 is built from 14 residues. The V gene's germline CDR1 is LGHNA and CDR2 YSLEER. CDR3 in DNA: TGCGCCAGCAGCCAAGTTACTCAGGGCGGTGAGCAGTTCTTC. It is translated as CASSQVTQGGEQFF.

The rearrangement joins TRBV9 to TRBJ1-2; no clear D. V lost 0 bases and J 3 bases, leaving 9 bases between the germline ends. The CDR3 contains 14 residues. Germline V lookup: CDR1 SGDLS, CDR2 YYNGEE. CDR3 loop: CASSVGQVYYGYTF. The CDR3 DNA sequence: TGTGCCAGCAGCGTAGGCCAAGTATACTATGGCTACACCTTC.

The chain couples TRBV6-5 to TRBJ1-5; 9 bases agree with TRBD1. The CDR3 sequence is 15 residues long. The J segment lost 3 bases and the V segment lost 6 bases, leaving 6 bases of the junction unmatched. Germline V gene data show CDR1 as MNHEY and CDR2 as SVGAGI. The CDR3 loop reads CASRGQGSFNQPQHF. The CDR3 coding sequence is TGTGCCAGCAGAGGACAGGGGAGTTTCAATCAGCCCCAGCATTTT.

The V call is TRBV6-6, the J call TRBJ2-6, with D perhaps matching TRBD1 or TRBD2 (5 bases each). Germline V lookup: CDR1 MNHNY, CDR2 SVGAGI (reference sequence). CDR3 length: 14 residues. The germline V and J ends were trimmed by 7 bases and 0 bases, with 7 bases remaining between them. CDR3 coding DNA: TGTGCCAGCACTGGGGGCTCTGGGGCCAACGTCCTGACTTTC. Its translation: CASTGGSGANVLTF.

The chain links TRBV6-5 to TRBJ2-7, with 9 bases aligning to TRBD1. CDR1 and CDR2 (germline): MNHEY, SVGAGI. The ends lost 2 bases at V and 3 bases at J; junction bases unmatched: 5. The CDR3 covers 15 residues. CDR3 residues: CASSYDRGELYEQYF. CDR3 coding DNA: TGTGCCAGCAGTTACGACAGGGGGGAACTCTACGAGCAGTACTTC.

This clone has only a few counts. As DNA, the CDR3 is TGTGCCAGCAGTATAGACAGCAATCAGCCCCAGCATTTT. Amino acid sequence: CASSIDSNQPQHF. The chain carries TRBV7-2 and TRBJ1-5; D gene uncertain. The V and J ends lost 6 bases and 1 base respectively, with 7 bases between them. Germline lookup yields CDR1 SGHTA and CDR2 FQGNSA. The CDR3 sequence is 13 residues long.

This chain connects TRBV1 to TRBJ2-7; the listed D gene, TRBD2, was not tested against the DNA. TRBV1 is termed a pseudogene. There are 19 residues in the CDR3. The CDR3 sequence: CTSNRLSGETVAGSYEQYF. CDR3 bases: TGCACCAGCAACCGTCTCTCGGGAGAAACAGTGGCGGGGTCCTACGAGCAGTACTTC.

This clone was observed a single time. The CDR3 reads CASSPSGQSLGYGYTF. Written as DNA, the CDR3 is TGTGCCAGCAGCCCATCTGGACAGTCTCTGGGCTATGGCTACACCTTC. The chain couples TRBV7-9 to TRBJ1-2, with D perhaps matching TRBD1 (6 bases). The CDR3 has 16 amino acids. The germline V gene has CDR1 SEHNR and CDR2 FQNEAQ (reference sequence). Trimming pared 5 bases from V and 4 bases from J, leaving 20 bases between.

V is TRBV7-2 and J is TRBJ2-1, with 8 bases fitting TRBD2. Germline V lookup: CDR1 SGHTA, CDR2 FQGNSA. J lost 7 bases, V lost 5 bases, and 10 bases had no gene match. The CDR3 runs to 15 residues. CDR3 region: CASSGLSGARNEQFF. The CDR3 nucleotides read TGTGCCAGCAGCGGACTTAGCGGGGCAAGGAATGAGCAGTTCTTC.

This chain joins TRBV4-3 and TRBJ1-3, with D possibly matching TRBD1 (5 bases). V gave up 0 bases and J gave up 0 bases, with 12 bases separating them. This CDR3 contains 17 residues. In germline, CDR1 is LGHNA, CDR2 YSLEER. The CDR3 sequence is CASSQDVGGISGNTIYF. The DNA for the CDR3 is TGCGCCAGCAGCCAAGATGTGGGGGGGATCTCTGGAAACACCATATATTTT.

This clone appeared a single time. This sequence joins TRBV4-1 and TRBJ2-3; 9 bases are a match to TRBD1. The CDR3 totals 19 residues. Losses at the gene ends were 3 bases for V and 6 bases for J; bases not matched to a gene: 19. Germline lookup yields CDR1 MGHRA and CDR2 YSYEKL. In nucleotides, the CDR3 is TGCGCCAGCAGCCAGCCGGGACAGGGAACCCGTGACTTAAGGGATACGCAGTATTTT. Its translation is CASSQPGQGTRDLRDTQYF.

The genes are TRBV28 and TRBJ2-7; TRBD2 might be the D (6 bases). The CDR3 has 15 amino acids. Germline CDR1 reads MDHEN; CDR2 reads SYDVKM. V shed 11 bases and J shed 1 base, with 21 bases lying between them. The CDR3 region is CACLNRRESSYEQYF. The CDR3 coding sequence is TGTGCCTGCCTCAATCGGCGGGAAAGTTCCTACGAGCAGTACTTC.

The chain is built from TRBV23-1 and TRBJ1-2; maybe TRBD1 (5 bases). TRBV23-1 is an open reading frame, and its role is uncertain. The CDR3 is made up of 14 amino acids. The V end was cut by 6 bases, the J end by 2 bases, with 13 bases between. In DNA, the CDR3 is TGCGCCAGCAGCCCTGGGAGGGGAAACTATGGCTACACCTTC. Its protein product is CASSPGRGNYGYTF.

The rearrangement uses TRBV28 and TRBJ2-3; 13 positions agree with TRBD2. V shed 4 bases, J shed 2 bases, and the junction held 12 bases outside the gene matches. Germline loops: CDR1 MDHEN, CDR2 SYDVKM. This CDR3 region has 19 residues. In nucleotides, the CDR3 is TGTGCCAGCAGTTCGAGACTAGCGGGAGGAGGGGCTCTCACAGATACGCAGTATTTT. Its translation: CASSSRLAGGGALTDTQYF.

This sequence joins TRBV7-2 and TRBJ1-5, with 7 bases that match TRBD1. Germline-derived CDR1 and CDR2 are SGHTA and FQGNSA. The V gene end was trimmed by 5 bases and the J gene end by 2 bases; junction bases not matched to a gene: 3. The CDR3 extends over 14 amino acids. CDR3 in amino acids: CASSTDRGNQPQHF. CDR3 nucleotides: TGTGCCAGCAGCACCGACAGGGGCAATCAGCCCCAGCATTTT.

The chain links TRBV7-2 to TRBJ2-7; 7 bases are a match to TRBD2. The germline gives CDR1 SGHTA, CDR2 FQGNSA. The V gene end was trimmed by 4 bases and the J gene end by 5 bases; junction bases not matched to a gene: 11. The CDR3 is 15 amino acids. This chain's CDR3 is CASSSYGRVGNEQYF. The CDR3 nucleotides are TGTGCCAGCAGCTCCTATGGGAGGGTGGGGAACGAGCAGTACTTC.

This chain links TRBV11-1 with TRBJ2-5; the match to TRBD1 covers 10 bases. Germline V CDR1 and CDR2: SGHAT, FQDESV (reference sequence). This CDR3 region has 13 residues. With V trimmed by 5 bases and J by 5 bases, 2 bases remained unmatched. CDR3 sequence reads: CASSRDRGETQYF. In nucleotides, the CDR3 is TGTGCCAGCAGCCGGGACAGGGGTGAGACCCAGTACTTC.

The chain carries TRBV5-1 and TRBJ1-1; D not certain. Trimming cost V 4 bases and J 2 bases, with 12 bases left between them. CDR3 size: 14 residues. The germline CDR1 and CDR2 sequences are SGHRS and YFSETQ. The chain's CDR3 is CASSPGVANTEAFF. The CDR3 region has the DNA TGCGCCAGCAGCCCCGGGGTGGCCAACACTGAAGCTTTCTTT.

The chain couples TRBV11-2 to TRBJ1-4; D is perhaps TRBD1 (6 bases). The CDR3 has 16 amino acids. Germline CDR1 and CDR2: SGHAT and FQNNGV. Trimming removed 3 bases at V and 0 bases at J, with 11 bases between. In DNA, the CDR3 is TGTGCCAGCAGCTTGACAGGTGATGCAACTAATGAAAAACTGTTTTTT. It codes for CASSLTGDATNEKLFF.

The chain carries TRBV28 and TRBJ2-7; D ambiguous. CDR1 is MDHEN, CDR2 SYDVKM, per germline. V was clipped by 3 bases and J by 2 bases, with 11 bases between them. The CDR3 has 14 amino acids. Written as DNA, the CDR3 is TGTGCCAGCAGTTTTATCAGGACGCCCTACGAGCAGTACTTC. This encodes CASSFIRTPYEQYF.

The CDR3 region has the DNA TGTGCCACCAGCGACTGGACAGTTGGGTCACCCCTCCACTTT. This gives the protein CATSDWTVGSPLHF. The rearrangement uses TRBV15 and TRBJ1-6; the D gene is possibly TRBD1 (6 bases). Deletions cut 5 bases from V and 10 bases from J, with 15 bases between. Germline CDR1 is LNHNV and CDR2 is YYDKDF (reference sequence). The CDR3 is 14 residues long.